What follows is one TCR beta chain and its context. Its target is unknown. This sample is part of a study of human thymus T cells. Overall study findings and caveats: An apparent bias in V and J gene usage was seen in thymic and blood repertoires.

The CDR3 is 15 residues long. Per the germline V gene, CDR1 is MNHEY and CDR2 is SMNVEV (reference sequence). Trimming cost V 7 bases and J 4 bases; bases outside gene matches: 4. Repertoires were generated with immunoSEQ multiplex PCR, while TCRdb's copy carries only in-frame clones and drops some. This sample carries about 78,000 clones, just over 95% of them seen once, and the ten largest clones take approximately 0.03%. Obtained as resections during corrective heart surgery, the thymus tissue was then studied. This receptor was identified in a boy younger than two with a congenital heart defect but otherwise immunologically healthy. The chain combines TRBV27 with TRBJ2-1, with 13 bases matching TRBD2. Sequences were obtained from thymus tissue. The CDR3 DNA is TGTGCCAGCACCAGGGGACTAGCGGGGTACAATGAGCAGTTCTTC. Translation: CASTRGLAGYNEQFF.